The 13 T cell receptor beta chains below all came from one sample that was sequenced in a study of patients and donors after allogeneic stem cell transplantation. In TCRdb, the RT-PCR reads were re-called with MiXCR into one record per CDR3 protein. This sample has approximately 170,000 distinct CDR3 sequences, with around 30% found just once. The sample was blood, either unsorted or a sorted T cell fraction (not recorded which). The source of these receptors is a human donor who was either an allogeneic HSCT recipient or a stem cell or donor lymphocyte infusion donor (not recorded which). It is not recorded whose cells these are; they may come from a transplant donor.

The sample holds a few counts of this clonotype. The chain uses TRBV7-9 and TRBJ1-2; no clear D. Trimming removed 5 bases from V and 8 bases from J, with 24 bases in between. This CDR3 comprises 16 residues. Germline V gene lookup returns CDR1 SEHNR and CDR2 FQNEAQ (reference sequence). CDR3 loop: CASSHVSYLRDFGYTF. CDR3 DNA sequence: TGTGCCAGCAGCCATGTTAGCTATCTTAGAGACTTCGGCTACACCTTC.

V and J are TRBV29-1 and TRBJ1-5; the D gene is possibly TRBD1 (5 bases). The CDR3 extends over 12 amino acids. Trimming cost V 6 bases and J 3 bases, with 9 bases left between them. Germline V gives CDR1 SQVTM, CDR2 ANQGSEA. CDR3 DNA sequence: TGCAGCGTACAGGATTTCAATCAGCCCCAGCATTTT. As protein: CSVQDFNQPQHF. The full variable domain, its missing parts supplied by reference TRBV29-1 and TRBJ1-5, is SAVISQKPSRDICQRGTSLTIQCQVDSQVTMMFWYRQQPGQSLTLIATANQGSEATYESGFVIDKFPISRPNLTFSTLTVSNMSPEDSSIYLCSVQDFNQPQHFGDGTRLSIL.

This chain uses TRBV6-5 with TRBJ2-7; 9 positions agree with TRBD1. This CDR3 contains 13 residues. In germline, CDR1 is MNHEY, CDR2 SVGAGI. The V gene end was trimmed by 6 bases and the J gene end by 9 bases; junction bases not matched to a gene: 9. This chain's CDR3 is CASSDGQGSGQYF. The CDR3 DNA follows: TGTGCCAGCAGCGACGGACAGGGGAGTGGGCAGTACTTC.

J is TRBJ2-1 and V is TRBV5-1; D is ambiguous. This CDR3 contains 13 residues. V lost 6 bases and J lost 1, with 8 bases in between. Germline V lookup: CDR1 SGHRS, CDR2 YFSETQ. This CDR3 reads CASTERSYNEQFF. CDR3 nucleotide sequence: TGCGCCAGCACCGAGAGGTCCTACAATGAGCAGTTCTTC.

This clonotype appeared a few times. V gene TRBV15 combines with J gene TRBJ1-5; D possibly corresponds to TRBD1 (5 bases). The CDR3 consists of 14 residues. Between the trimmed V and J ends, which lost 0 bases and 7 bases, there was a span of 10 bases. The germline CDR1 and CDR2 sequences are LNHNV and YYDKDF (reference sequence). CDR3 sequence: CATSREAGNQPQHF. As DNA, the CDR3 is TGTGCCACCAGCAGAGAGGCAGGGAACCAGCCCCAGCATTTT. Full variable domain (outside the CDR3, taken from reference TRBV15 and TRBJ1-5): DAMVIQNPRYQVTQFGKPVTLSCSQTLNHNVMYWYQQKSSQAPKLLFHYYDKDFNNEADTPDNFQSRRPNTSFCFLDIRSPGLGDTAMYLCATSREAGNQPQHFGDGTRLSIL.

The chain combines TRBV20-1 with TRBJ2-7; 9 nucleotides match TRBD2. Germline V gene sequence: CDR1 DFQATT, CDR2 SNEGSKA (reference sequence). Losses at the gene ends were 6 bases for V and 3 bases for J; bases not matched to a gene: 9. The length of the CDR3 is 14 residues. DNA for the CDR3: TGCAGTGCCCGTGAGGGACTAGCTTTCTACGAGCAGTACTTC. The encoded protein is CSAREGLAFYEQYF.

Only a few counts were recorded for this clonotype. V gene TRBV20-1 combines with J gene TRBJ2-5, with a weak D call TRBD2 (6 bases). The CDR3 length is 12 residues. Germline loops: CDR1 DFQATT, CDR2 SNEGSKA (reference sequence). CDR3 amino acids: CSIGGGQETQYF. The CDR3 coding sequence is TGCTCCATCGGGGGAGGCCAAGAGACCCAGTACTTC.

This clonotype was observed a handful of times. The chain links TRBV28 to TRBJ1-6, with D unclear. The CDR3 length is 13 residues. Between the trimmed V and J ends, which lost 5 bases and 10 bases, there was a span of 12 bases. CDR1 is MDHEN and CDR2 is SYDVKM in the germline V gene. The CDR3 sequence is CASSHNPRSPLHF. The CDR3 region has the DNA TGTGCCAGCAGTCACAACCCCCGATCACCCCTCCACTTT.

The chain links TRBV7-9 to TRBJ2-5, with TRBD2 identical over 7 bases. Germline assignment: CDR1 SEHNR and CDR2 FQNEAQ (reference sequence). V shed 3 bases and J 5 bases; nucleotides not matched to a gene: 12. This CDR3 region has 16 residues. As DNA, the CDR3 is TGTGCCAGCAGCTTGGGCGCCGCGGGAGTTTGGGAGACCCAGTACTTC. Translation: CASSLGAAGVWETQYF.

The chain couples TRBV10-3 to TRBJ2-2; D is undetermined. CDR3 size: 12 residues. The V gene's germline CDR1 is ENHRY and CDR2 SYGVKD. The V gene lost 4 bases and the J gene lost 8 bases, with 8 bases spanning the gap. As DNA, the CDR3 is TGTGCCATCAGTGTTCGACGGGGGGAGCTGTTTTTT. Translating gives CAISVRRGELFF.

This clonotype was seen more than once but under ten times. The V gene is TRBV12-3 or TRBV12-4, the J gene TRBJ2-3, with D perhaps assigned TRBD1 or TRBD2 (6 bases each). The germline V and J ends were trimmed by 7 bases and 3 bases, with 20 bases remaining between them. The CDR3 spans 16 residues. The DNA for the CDR3 is TGTGCCAGCAATATGTTAGGGGGGACCTCGACAGATACGCAGTATTTT. This codes for CASNMLGGTSTDTQYF.

Only a few counts were recorded for this clonotype. The genes are TRBV20-1 and TRBJ2-1; 13 bases are a match to TRBD2. The V and J ends lost 5 bases and 1 base, in that order; junction bases with no gene match: 5. Germline assignment: CDR1 DFQATT and CDR2 SNEGSKA (reference sequence). The CDR3 runs to 16 residues. The CDR3 bases are TGCAGTGCTGGAAGACTAGCGGGAGGTTCCTACAATGAGCAGTTCTTC. Translating it yields CSAGRLAGGSYNEQFF.

The chain couples TRBV10-3 to TRBJ1-4, with a tentative D call TRBD1 (6 bases). Germline CDR1 is ENHRY and CDR2 is SYGVKD. The CDR3 contains 12 residues. The V and J ends lost 7 bases and 4 bases respectively, with 7 bases between them. The CDR3 spells CAIKGGNEKLFF. CDR3 coding DNA: TGTGCCATCAAGGGGGGTAATGAAAAACTGTTTTTT.